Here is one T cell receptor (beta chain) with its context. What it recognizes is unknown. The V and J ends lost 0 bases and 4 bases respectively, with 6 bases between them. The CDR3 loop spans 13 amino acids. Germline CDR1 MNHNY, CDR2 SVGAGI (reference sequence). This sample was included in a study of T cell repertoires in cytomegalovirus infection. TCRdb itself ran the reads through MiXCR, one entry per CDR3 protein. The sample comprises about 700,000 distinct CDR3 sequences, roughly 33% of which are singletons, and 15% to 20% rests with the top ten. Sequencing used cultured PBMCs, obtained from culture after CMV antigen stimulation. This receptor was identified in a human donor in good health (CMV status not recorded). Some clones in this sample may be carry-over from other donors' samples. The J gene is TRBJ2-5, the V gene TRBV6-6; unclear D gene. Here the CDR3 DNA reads TGTGCCAGCAGTTACTCGACGAGAGAGACCCAGTACTTC. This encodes CASSYSTRETQYF.